This T cell receptor (beta chain) was observed in a study of blood T cell repertoires in COVID-19. Whole-study context: Specimens from acute and convalescent COVID-19 originated in the United States, Italy and Spain. Sources were T cells, B-cell-depleted T cells, or PBMCs; the material itself was cDNA or gDNA.

Profiled with immunoSEQ multiplex PCR; TCRdb holds only in-frame clones, not every one. The table lists approximately 170,000 clones, about four fifths of them singletons. What was sequenced was peripheral blood. The source of this sequence is a man in his forties or fifties who had recovered from COVID-19.

CDR3 amino acids: CASSIVPGETYEQYF. In DNA, the CDR3 is TGTGCCAGTAGTATAGTCCCGGGGGAGACCTACGAGCAGTACTTC. The rearrangement joins TRBV19 to TRBJ2-7; a possible D gene is TRBD2 (6 bases). The germline V gene encodes CDR1 LNHDA and CDR2 SQIVND (reference sequence). The CDR3 extends over 15 amino acids. Deletions cut 1 base from V and 2 bases from J, with 12 bases between.